The TCR beta chain described here comes from a study of blood T cell repertoires in COVID-19. In the study overall: Sites in the United States, Italy and Spain provided acute and convalescent COVID-19 samples. Sample material is recorded as cDNA or gDNA derived from T cells, B-cell-depleted T cells, or PBMCs.

The method was immunoSEQ multiplex PCR; TCRdb's version includes in-frame clones alone and lacks a portion of them. The profile shows some 350,000 clones, around nine tenths of them singletons. This CDR3 has 13 amino acids. The germline CDR1 and CDR2 sequences are MNHEY and SVGAGI. Trimming took 0 bases from V and 5 from J, leaving 8 bases between them. Participants spanned ages roughly 18 to 95 years and resided in fewer than 30 US areas. Each recovered donor of Cohort 3 presented with two negative PCRs, clearance, or symptom resolution. The receptor comes from a man aged 25 to 45 who had recovered from COVID-19. Sequences were obtained from PBMCs or T cells enriched from blood (not recorded which). The chain recombines TRBV6-5 with TRBJ2-7, with D possibly matching TRBD2 (6 bases). CDR3 DNA sequence: TGTGCCAGCAGTTACTCGGCGGGAAACGAGCAGTACTTC. Its protein product is CASSYSAGNEQYF.